These 16 T cell receptor beta chains originate from one sample sequenced in a study of blood T cells in healthy people across ages. Alongside a J-beta primer mix, a sample-barcoded 5' primer served in a second PCR lasting about 7 to 12 cycles. From the 5' RACE reads, TCRdb called clonotypes with MiXCR, one entry per CDR3 protein. The sample consists of some 1.5 million distinct CDR3 sequences, approximately 28% of them appearing once. The sample consisted of blood. Receptors were obtained from a woman aged 25-40 years in good health.

Only a few counts were recorded for this clonotype. The chain employs TRBV15 and TRBJ2-3, with no clear D. Trimming took off 5 bases at V and 3 bases at J, with 12 bases between the two ends. The CDR3 is 14 amino acids. The germline V gene has CDR1 LNHNV and CDR2 YYDKDF (reference sequence). Written as DNA, the CDR3 is TGTGCCACCAGCGAGCGCTCCGGGACAGATACGCAGTATTTT. Translating gives CATSERSGTDTQYF.

This clonotype was counted only a few times. The genes are TRBV4-1 and TRBJ1-4; D is unclear. The germline CDR1 and CDR2 sequences are MGHRA and YSYEKL. The CDR3 is made up of 15 amino acids. Between the trimmed V and J ends, which lost 4 bases and 5 bases, there was a span of 14 bases. Written as DNA, the CDR3 is TGCGCCAGCAGCCCTCGGGCCCCGGCAAATGAAAAACTGTTTTTT. Its protein product is CASSPRAPANEKLFF.

This clonotype was observed many times. This chain uses TRBV4-2 with TRBJ2-6, with D uncertain. CDR1 and CDR2 (germline): LGHNA, YNFKEQ. The V gene lost 0 bases and the J gene lost 0 bases, with 9 bases spanning the gap. This CDR3 is 17 amino acids long. The CDR3 DNA is TGTGCCAGCAGCCAAGACGGGCAGTACTCTGGGGCCAACGTCCTGACTTTC. This translates into CASSQDGQYSGANVLTF.

Many counts were recorded for this clonotype. The chain links TRBV4-1 to TRBJ2-3; 14 bases line up with TRBD2. Germline V gene sequence: CDR1 MGHRA, CDR2 YSYEKL. V was clipped by 0 bases and J by 0 bases; unmatched bases: 5. The CDR3 runs to 19 residues. CDR3 region: CASSQEGLAGAGSTDTQYF. As DNA, the CDR3 is TGCGCCAGCAGCCAAGAGGGACTAGCGGGGGCAGGAAGCACAGATACGCAGTATTTT.

There are many counts of this clonotype. This rearrangement joins TRBV12-3 or TRBV12-4 to TRBJ1-4; D possibly corresponds to TRBD1 (5 bases). The CDR3 loop spans 14 amino acids. The V gene lost 3 bases and the J gene lost 7 bases, with 12 bases spanning the gap. This CDR3 reads CASSFWGGGEKLFF. The CDR3 DNA reads as TGTGCCAGCAGTTTTTGGGGGGGAGGTGAAAAACTGTTTTTT.

This clonotype appeared a few times. An end of the junction differs from the germline gene, which may be a read error. The V call is TRBV29-1, the J call TRBJ1-4; perhaps TRBD1 as D (6 bases). Germline CDR1 and CDR2: SQVTM and ANQGSEA. This CDR3 contains 13 residues. The CDR3 loop is CSAEQGPGEKLFF. CDR3 DNA sequence: TGCAGCGCTGAACAGGGCCCGGGAGAAAAACTGTTTTTT. The full variable domain, in which reference TRBV29-1 and TRBJ1-4 provide the parts outside the CDR3, is SAVISQKPSRDICQRGTSLTIQCQVDSQVTMMFWYRQQPGQSLTLIATANQGSEATYESGFVIDKFPISRPNLTFSTLTVSNMSPEDSSIYLCSAEQGPGEKLFFGSGTQLSVL.

This clonotype appeared a few times. The rearrangement links TRBV13 to TRBJ2-7; unclear D gene. The V and J ends lost 0 bases and 2 bases respectively, with 8 bases between them. The CDR3 runs 14 residues. CDR1 is PRHDT, CDR2 FYEKMQ, per germline (reference sequence). The CDR3 region is CASSLGSQAYEQYF. DNA for the CDR3: TGTGCCAGCAGCTTAGGATCCCAGGCCTACGAGCAGTACTTC.

The genes are TRBV6-5 and TRBJ2-7; perhaps TRBD2 as D (6 bases). Trimming took off 0 bases at V and 0 bases at J, with 15 bases between the two ends. Germline V gives CDR1 MNHEY, CDR2 SVGAGI. The CDR3 sequence is 17 residues long. The chain's CDR3 is CASSYSGMGLPSYEQYF. The CDR3 DNA reads as TGTGCCAGCAGTTACTCGGGAATGGGACTCCCCTCCTACGAGCAGTACTTC.

The gene calls are TRBV20-1 and TRBJ2-1; D is undetermined. Germline-derived CDR1 and CDR2 are DFQATT and SNEGSKA (reference sequence). Between the trimmed V and J ends, which lost 3 bases and 5 bases, there was a span of 11 bases. This CDR3 is built from 13 residues. CDR3 nucleotide sequence: TGCAGTGCTAGCCCCCCGCCCCACAATGAGCAGTTCTTC. This gives the protein CSASPPPHNEQFF.

This clonotype came up many times. The chain employs TRBV29-1 and TRBJ2-3; D call uncertain. The length of the CDR3 is 11 residues. V shed 4 bases and J shed 4 bases, with 6 bases lying between them. Germline values: CDR1 SQVTM, CDR2 ANQGSEA. This CDR3 is CSVGAADTQYF. The CDR3 DNA reads TGCAGCGTTGGGGCGGCAGATACGCAGTATTTT.

This clonotype was counted only a few times. The rearrangement links TRBV10-3 to TRBJ2-7, with a weak D call TRBD2 (6 bases). The germline V gene encodes CDR1 ENHRY and CDR2 SYGVKD. Trimming left V 10 bases short and J 6 bases short, with 22 bases between. The CDR3 is 14 amino acids. CDR3 DNA sequence: TGTGCCAGCCGGGAGACAGTTCCCGTCTCCGAGCAGTACTTC. This encodes CASRETVPVSEQYF.

V and J are TRBV10-2 and TRBJ1-2; possible D gene TRBD1, 6 bases. Between the trimmed V and J ends, which lost 0 bases and 4 bases, there was a span of 12 bases. CDR1 WSHSY and CDR2 SAAADI come from the germline V gene. This CDR3 is 15 amino acids long. CDR3: CASSESTGTTYGYTF. In DNA, the CDR3 is TGCGCCAGCAGTGAGTCTACCGGGACAACCTATGGCTACACCTTC.

Details on this clonotype: This clone may be a read error of a much larger clone one base away. V usage is TRBV6-5 and J usage is TRBJ2-1; D remains unclear. This CDR3 contains 14 residues. Germline values: CDR1 MNHEY, CDR2 SVGAGI. CDR3 nucleotides: TGTGCCAGCGGTTACTCGATTTATGGGAATGAGCAGTTCTTC. Translated: CASGYSIYGNEQFF.

This clonotype was seen a few times. The genes are TRBV20-1 and TRBJ2-1, with 14 bases aligning to TRBD2. The CDR3 has 16 amino acids. V lost 0 bases, J lost 6 bases, and 4 bases stayed unmatched. The V gene's germline CDR1 is DFQATT and CDR2 SNEGSKA (reference sequence). CDR3 amino acids: CSARDWGTSGSNEQFF. The CDR3 bases are TGCAGTGCTAGAGACTGGGGGACTAGCGGGAGCAATGAGCAGTTCTTC.

This clonotype was recorded at least ten times. The chain combines TRBV10-3 with TRBJ1-1; no definite D call. In germline, CDR1 is ENHRY, CDR2 SYGVKD. Trimming stripped 8 bases from V and 0 bases from J, with 10 bases between. This CDR3 contains 13 residues. The CDR3, as DNA: TGTGCCATCTCTGGTTCGCTGAACACTGAAGCTTTCTTT. It specifies CAISGSLNTEAFF.

This clonotype was seen a few times. This chain uses TRBV7-2 with TRBJ2-1; D remains unclear. The V gene's germline CDR1 is SGHTA and CDR2 FQGNSA. This CDR3 spans 14 amino acids. Trimming removed 1 base from V and 5 bases from J, with 9 bases in between. Here the CDR3 DNA reads TGTGCCAGCAGCTTAGAAGTAGGGAACAATGAGCAGTTCTTC. As protein: CASSLEVGNNEQFF.